This entry describes one T cell receptor beta chain. The table came from immunoSEQ multiplex PCR; TCRdb's copy has only in-frame clones and leaves some out. Here the sample spans 86,000 or so clones, roughly 92% being singletons. This record belongs to a study of OX40 agonist ivuxolimab in advanced cancers. Study summary: In this trial design, patients received ivuxolimab intravenously at 0.01 to 10 mg/kg every 2 weeks. People in dose escalation had one of these cancers: hepatocellular carcinoma, melanoma, renal cell or head and neck cancer. Under the entry rules, prior anti-PD-1, anti-PD-L1 or anti-CTLA-4 therapy was allowed, and 40% had some.

The CDR3 has 14 amino acids. Trimming at V came to 8 bases and at J to 10 bases, leaving 14 bases not matched to a gene. Germline CDR1 MRHNA, CDR2 SNTAGT. The sample consisted of CD4+ or CD8+ T cells sorted from blood, taken in a trial of the OX40 agonist ivuxolimab. This rearrangement joins TRBV6-4 to TRBJ2-1; 7 nucleotides match TRBD1. The clonotype was recovered from an adult with an advanced solid tumor such as melanoma, head and neck, liver or kidney cancer. Written as DNA, the CDR3 is TGTGCCAGCCGTTCAAGGGGGCCAGGGGGAGAGCAGTTCTTC. As protein: CASRSRGPGGEQFF.